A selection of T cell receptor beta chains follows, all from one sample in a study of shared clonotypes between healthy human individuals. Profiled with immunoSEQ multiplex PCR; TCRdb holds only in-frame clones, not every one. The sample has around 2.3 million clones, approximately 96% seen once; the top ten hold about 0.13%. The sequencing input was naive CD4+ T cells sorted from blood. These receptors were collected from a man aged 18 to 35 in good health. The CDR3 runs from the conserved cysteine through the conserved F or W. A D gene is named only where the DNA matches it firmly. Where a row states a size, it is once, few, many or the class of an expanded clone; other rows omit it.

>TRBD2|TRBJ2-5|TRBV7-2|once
CASSLGTSGAQETQYF
TGTGCCAGCAGCTTAGGGACTAGCGGCGCTCAAGAGACCCAGTACTTC
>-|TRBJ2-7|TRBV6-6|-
CASSAPQGPYEQYF
TGTGCCAGCAGTGCACCACAGGGTCCCTACGAGCAGTACTTC
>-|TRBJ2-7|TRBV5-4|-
CASSLDSGYPNEQYF
TGTGCCAGCAGCTTGGATTCGGGCTATCCCAACGAGCAGTACTTC
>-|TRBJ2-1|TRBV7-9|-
CASSLAYGAGRDEQFF
TGTGCCAGCAGCTTAGCGTACGGGGCCGGGCGTGATGAGCAGTTCTTC
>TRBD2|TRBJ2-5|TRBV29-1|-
CSVISGAQETQYF
TGCAGCGTCATTAGCGGGGCCCAAGAGACCCAGTACTTC
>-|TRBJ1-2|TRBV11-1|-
CASSLEPLAGSGGYTF
TGTGCCAGCAGCTTAGAGCCCCTGGCTGGCTCGGGTGGCTACACCTTC
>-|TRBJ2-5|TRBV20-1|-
CSAGVETQYF
TGCAGTGCTGGGGTGGAGACCCAGTACTTC
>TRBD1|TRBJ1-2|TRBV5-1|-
CASSLGTTGELVGYTF
TGCGCCAGCAGCTTGGGGACCACAGGGGAGCTCGTCGGCTACACCTTC
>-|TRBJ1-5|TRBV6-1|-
CASSDRNSNQPQHF
TGTGCCAGCAGTGACCGAAATAGCAATCAGCCCCAGCATTTT
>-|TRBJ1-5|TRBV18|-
CASSSGFNQPQHF
TGTGCCAGCTCATCAGGGTTCAATCAGCCCCAGCATTTT
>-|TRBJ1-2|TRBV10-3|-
CAISRGLRGYTF
TGTGCCATCAGTCGAGGCCTGCGGGGCTACACCTTC
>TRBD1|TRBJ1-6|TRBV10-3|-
CAISAAATGNSPLHF
TGTGCCATCAGTGCGGCTGCGACAGGGAATTCACCCCTCCACTTT
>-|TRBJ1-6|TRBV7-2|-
CASSLGAGNNSPLHF
TGTGCCAGCAGCTTAGGTGCAGGGAATAATTCACCCCTCCACTTT
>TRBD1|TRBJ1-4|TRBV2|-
CASRITGAMNEKLFF
TGTGCCAGCAGAATCACAGGGGCGATGAATGAAAAACTGTTTTTT
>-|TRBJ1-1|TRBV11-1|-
CASSSQGNTEAFF
TGTGCCAGCAGCTCACAGGGGAACACTGAAGCTTTCTTT
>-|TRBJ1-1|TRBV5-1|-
CASSLRTVNTEAFF
TGCGCCAGCAGCTTGCGGACGGTGAACACTGAAGCTTTCTTT
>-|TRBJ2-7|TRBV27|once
CASSFKGQGSYEQYF
TGTGCCAGCAGTTTTAAGGGTCAGGGCTCCTACGAGCAGTACTTC
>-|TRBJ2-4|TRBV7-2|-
CASSLDYSREYF
TGTGCCAGCAGCTTAGACTACAGTCGTGAGTACTTC
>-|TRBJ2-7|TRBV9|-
CASSRDGASSYEQYF
TGTGCCAGCAGCCGGGACGGCGCCAGCTCCTACGAGCAGTACTTC
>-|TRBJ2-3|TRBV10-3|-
CATTGGAPDTQYF
TGTGCCACCACCGGAGGGGCCCCAGATACGCAGTATTTT
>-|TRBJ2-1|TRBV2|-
CASSPQNNEQFF
TGTGCCAGCAGTCCCCAGAACAATGAGCAGTTCTTC
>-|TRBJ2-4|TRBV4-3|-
CASSHQSTRAKNIQYF
TGCGCCAGCAGCCACCAGAGTACCAGAGCCAAAAACATTCAGTACTTC
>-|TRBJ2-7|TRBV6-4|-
CARLKPSGTSSYEQYF
TGTGCCAGGCTGAAACCCAGCGGGACAAGCTCCTACGAGCAGTACTTC
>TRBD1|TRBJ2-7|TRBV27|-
CASSSPGQGSYEQYF
TGTGCCAGCAGTTCCCCGGGACAGGGGTCGTACGAGCAGTACTTC
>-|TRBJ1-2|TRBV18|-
CASSDKSGDGYTF
TGTGCCAGCTCAGATAAAAGTGGGGATGGCTACACCTTC
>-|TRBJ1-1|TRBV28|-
CASSPQGLVAFF
TGTGCCAGCAGTCCCCAGGGGTTAGTAGCTTTCTTT
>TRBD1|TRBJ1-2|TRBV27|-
CASRLTGEIYGYTF
TGTGCCAGCAGGCTGACAGGGGAAATCTATGGCTACACCTTC
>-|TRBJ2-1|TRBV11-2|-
CASSRTVNEQFF
TGTGCCAGCAGCAGGACAGTCAATGAGCAGTTCTTC
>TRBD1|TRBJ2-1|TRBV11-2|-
CASSLRGQGYNEQFF
TGTGCCAGCAGCTTAAGGGGACAGGGATACAATGAGCAGTTCTTC
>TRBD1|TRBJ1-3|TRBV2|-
CASSVTGTAVYTIYF
TGTGCCAGCAGTGTAACCGGGACAGCCGTCTACACCATATATTTT
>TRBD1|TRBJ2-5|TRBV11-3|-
CASSLEGQEQETQYF
TGTGCCAGCAGCTTAGAGGGACAGGAACAAGAGACCCAGTACTTC
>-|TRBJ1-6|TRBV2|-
CASSEGSPLHF
TGTGCCAGCAGTGAGGGTTCACCCCTCCACTTT
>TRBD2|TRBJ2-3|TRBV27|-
CASSAGTSVDTQYF
TGTGCCAGCAGTGCCGGGACTAGCGTGGATACGCAGTATTTT
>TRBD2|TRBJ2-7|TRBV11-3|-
CASSFFAGATYEQYF
TGTGCCAGCAGCTTCTTCGCGGGAGCGACCTACGAGCAGTACTTC
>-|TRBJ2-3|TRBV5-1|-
CASSPGGQLTDTQYF
TGCGCCAGCAGCCCGGGCGGACAGTTAACAGATACGCAGTATTTT
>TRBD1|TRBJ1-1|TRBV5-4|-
CASHSAGQGSGEAFF
TGTGCCAGCCACTCTGCCGGACAGGGGAGTGGTGAAGCTTTCTTT
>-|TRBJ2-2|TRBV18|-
CASSAFKGGTGELFF
TGTGCCAGCTCAGCGTTTAAAGGTGGGACCGGGGAGCTGTTTTTT
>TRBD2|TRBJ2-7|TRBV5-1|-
CASSLGFTGTSGSEQYF
TGCGCCAGCAGCTTGGGCTTTACCGGGACTAGCGGGAGCGAGCAGTACTTC
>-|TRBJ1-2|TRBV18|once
CASSEDGGVYGYTF
TGTGCCAGCTCAGAGGACGGTGGAGTCTATGGCTACACCTTC
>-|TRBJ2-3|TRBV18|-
CASSPKLGSDTQYF
TGTGCCAGCTCACCGAAGCTTGGTTCGGATACGCAGTATTTT
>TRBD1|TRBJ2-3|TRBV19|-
CAAQDRGFSTDTQYF
TGTGCCGCCCAAGACAGGGGGTTTAGCACAGATACGCAGTATTTT
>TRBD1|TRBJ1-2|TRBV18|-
CASSPTGTEAYYGYTF
TGTGCCAGCTCACCGACAGGGACAGAGGCCTACTATGGCTACACCTTC
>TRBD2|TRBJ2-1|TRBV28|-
CASSLPQRGYNEQFF
TGTGCCAGCAGTTTACCCCAGCGGGGGTACAATGAGCAGTTCTTC
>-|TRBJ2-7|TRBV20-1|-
CSAAIDEQYF
TGCAGTGCGGCCATCGACGAGCAGTACTTC